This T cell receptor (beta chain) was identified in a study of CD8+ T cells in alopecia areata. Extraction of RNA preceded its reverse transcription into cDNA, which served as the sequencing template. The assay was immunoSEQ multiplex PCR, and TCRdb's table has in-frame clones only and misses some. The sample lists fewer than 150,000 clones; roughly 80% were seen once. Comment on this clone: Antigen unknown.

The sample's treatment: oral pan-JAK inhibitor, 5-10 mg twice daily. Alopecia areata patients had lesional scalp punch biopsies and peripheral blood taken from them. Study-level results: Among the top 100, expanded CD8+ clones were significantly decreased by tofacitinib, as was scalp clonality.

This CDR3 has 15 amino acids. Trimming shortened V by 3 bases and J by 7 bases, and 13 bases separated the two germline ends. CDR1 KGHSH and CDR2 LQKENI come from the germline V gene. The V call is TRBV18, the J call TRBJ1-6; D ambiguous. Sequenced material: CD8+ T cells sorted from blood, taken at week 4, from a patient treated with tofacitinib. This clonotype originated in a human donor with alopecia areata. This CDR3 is CASSPARALNSPLHF. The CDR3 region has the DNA TGTGCCAGCTCACCGGCCCGCGCCTTGAATTCACCCCTCCACTTT.